The 12 T cell receptor beta chains reported below all come from one sample, sequenced in a study of CD8 T cells in ankylosing spondylitis. TCRdb redid the calling of the 5' RACE reads with MiXCR, one entry per CDR3 protein. The sample contains about 130,000 distinct CDR3 sequences, approximately 9.7% of which appear only once. The sequenced sample consisted of blood, either unsorted or a sorted T cell fraction (not recorded which). The origin of the receptors is a male donor with ankylosing spondylitis or in good health (not recorded which).

This clonotype has a handful of counts. The chain carries TRBV5-1 and TRBJ1-1; D perhaps matches TRBD1 (5 bases). This CDR3 spans 14 amino acids. Germline CDR1 reads SGHRS; CDR2 reads YFSETQ. Trimming shortened V by 7 bases and J by 4 bases, and 17 bases separated the two germline ends. The CDR3, as DNA: TGCGCCAGCCAGGGCGGCGCGGGAACCACTGAAGCTTTCTTT. The encoded protein is CASQGGAGTTEAFF.

This clonotype showed up many times. The V call is TRBV10-3, the J call TRBJ1-1; D unresolved. Germline CDR1 reads ENHRY; CDR2 reads SYGVKD. This CDR3 spans 14 amino acids. V lost 4 bases to trimming and J lost 1 base, with 10 bases between them. The CDR3 DNA reads TGTGCCATCAGTGGGAGGGTCGCGAACACTGAAGCTTTCTTT. Protein product: CAISGRVANTEAFF.

Many counts were recorded for this clonotype. The chain couples TRBV7-2 to TRBJ2-5, with 8 bases lining up with TRBD1. There are 14 residues in the CDR3. J gave up 5 bases and V 2 bases, and 4 bases lay outside the gene matches. Per the germline V gene, CDR1 is SGHTA and CDR2 is FQGNSA. CDR3 coding DNA: TGTGCCAGCAGCTTACAGGGGGCGGATGAGACCCAGTACTTC. It encodes CASSLQGADETQYF.

In this sample, this clonotype turned up many times. The chain carries TRBV4-3 and TRBJ2-6; D unresolved. The CDR3 extends over 16 amino acids. Trimming left V 0 bases short and J 2 bases short, with 8 bases between. Looked up from germline, CDR1 is LGHNA and CDR2 is YSLEER. Written as DNA, the CDR3 is TGCGCCAGCAGCCAAGAGGTGTCGGCTGGGGCCAACGTCCTGACTTTC. This codes for CASSQEVSAGANVLTF.

The sample holds a few counts of this clonotype. The chain carries TRBV20-1 and TRBJ2-4; D is perhaps TRBD2 (5 bases). This CDR3 contains 15 residues. Per the germline V gene, CDR1 is DFQATT and CDR2 is SNEGSKA (reference sequence). V was clipped by 2 bases and J by 0 bases, with 11 bases between them. The CDR3 DNA follows: TGCAGTGCTAGAAGGCACGAGGGAGCCAAAAACATTCAGTACTTC. Protein product: CSARRHEGAKNIQYF.

This clonotype was seen repeatedly, ten times or more. The rearrangement links TRBV5-1 to TRBJ2-7; 7 nucleotides align to TRBD1. Germline loops: CDR1 SGHRS, CDR2 YFSETQ. CDR3 length equals 13 residues. Germline trimming cut 4 bases from V and 2 bases from J; bases unmatched to any gene: 3. The DNA of the CDR3 is TGCGCCAGCAGCCAAGGGACAGCCTACGAGCAGTACTTC. The encoded protein is CASSQGTAYEQYF. Based on the CDR3 plus reference TRBV5-1 and TRBJ2-7, the full variable domain is KAGVTQTPRYLIKTRGQQVTLSCSPISGHRSVSWYQQTPGQGLQFLFEYFSETQRNKGNFPGRFSGRQFSNSRSEMNVSTLELGDSALYLCASSQGTAYEQYFGPGTRLTVT.

The table lists this clonotype with a few counts. The gene calls are TRBV14 and TRBJ2-7, with D tentatively TRBD1 (6 bases). Germline V gene lookup returns CDR1 SGHDN and CDR2 FVKESK. V dropped 3 bases and J dropped 6 bases, with 21 bases sitting between them. CDR3 size: 16 residues. As DNA, the CDR3 is TGTGCCAGCAGCCACAGATACAGGGTTATGGGACGCGAGCAGTACTTC. Translated: CASSHRYRVMGREQYF.

Many counts were recorded for this clonotype. The J gene is TRBJ2-1, the V gene TRBV20-1; TRBD2 aligns across 7 bases. The CDR3 totals 15 residues. The V and J ends lost 6 bases and 0 bases, in that order; junction bases with no gene match: 8. Germline lookup yields CDR1 DFQATT and CDR2 SNEGSKA (reference sequence). Written as DNA, the CDR3 is TGCAGTGCCCCCAGGCGGGGGAGCTCCTACAATGAGCAGTTCTTC. Translated: CSAPRRGSSYNEQFF.

In this sample, this clonotype turned up a few times. The chain carries TRBV27 and TRBJ2-7, with 11 nucleotides matching TRBD2. The trim removed 3 bases at V and 4 bases at J, leaving 5 bases unmatched. CDR1 and CDR2 (germline): MNHEY, SMNVEV (reference sequence). This CDR3 spans 15 amino acids. CDR3 loop: CASSFTSGSEYEQYF. DNA for the CDR3: TGTGCCAGCAGTTTCACTAGCGGGAGCGAGTACGAGCAGTACTTC.

In this sample, this clonotype turned up many times. CDR3 residues: CASSLESGGFYEQYF. DNA for the CDR3: TGCGCCAGCAGCTTGGAAAGCGGGGGCTTCTACGAGCAGTACTTC. V usage is TRBV5-1 and J usage is TRBJ2-7; TRBD2 matches 8 bases. This CDR3 region has 15 residues. Germline values: CDR1 SGHRS, CDR2 YFSETQ. J gave up 3 bases and V 0 bases, and 5 bases lay outside the gene matches.

The sample holds many counts of this clonotype. The rearrangement links TRBV5-1 to TRBJ1-1, with TRBD1 identical over 9 bases. Per the germline V gene, CDR1 is SGHRS and CDR2 is YFSETQ. This CDR3 comprises 16 residues. Germline trimming cut 4 bases from V and 4 bases from J; bases unmatched to any gene: 11. CDR3 loop: CASSGRDREGVTEAFF. In nucleotides, the CDR3 is TGCGCCAGCAGCGGCAGGGACAGGGAGGGGGTCACTGAAGCTTTCTTT.

This clonotype showed up many times. The rearrangement joins TRBV7-9 to TRBJ2-7, with D possibly TRBD1 on 5 matching bases. V lost 1 base to trimming and J lost 4 bases, with 8 bases between them. CDR1 SEHNR and CDR2 FQNEAQ come from the germline V gene (reference sequence). CDR3 length: 13 residues. The CDR3 DNA follows: TGTGCCAGCAGCTTAGAGCGACAGTACGAGCAGTACTTC. This encodes CASSLERQYEQYF.